This entry lists 32 T cell receptor beta chains sequenced from one sample in a study of shared clonotypes between healthy human individuals (dated by TCRdb to the early 2020s). To prepare the library, the immunoSEQ multiplex PCR assay was applied. TCRdb limited this immuneACCESS table to in-frame rearrangements with V and J called. A share of clones is missing; checked studies link under half to unresolved V genes, and the rest is unexplained. In this sample the table shows 190,000 or so clones, about 66% of which occur a single time. 10% of the sample is held by the ten biggest clonotypes. Sequenced input: memory CD4+ T cells sorted from blood. The sample's cell subset or site label is to be understood as: CD45RA-negative fraction. Receptor source: a young man in good health.

The chain couples TRBV19 to TRBJ1-1; no clear D. The CDR3 runs 14 residues. Per germline, CDR1 LNHDA and CDR2 SQIVND (reference sequence). V was trimmed by 5 bases and J by 1 base, leaving 11 bases between them. In DNA, the CDR3 is TGTGCCAGTAGTGCAGAGACCGGGAACACTGAAGCTTTCTTT. It specifies CASSAETGNTEAFF.

This clone was counted a few times. The rearrangement uses TRBV5-4 and TRBJ2-1, with a weak D call TRBD2 (6 bases). Trimming took 4 bases from V and 3 from J, leaving 14 bases between them. This CDR3 contains 15 residues. The germline V gene encodes CDR1 SGHNT and CDR2 YYREEE (reference sequence). The CDR3 DNA reads as TGTGCCAGCAGCGGGGGACGGGGGAGCTACAATGAGCAGTTCTTC. As protein: CASSGGRGSYNEQFF.

V gene TRBV27 combines with J gene TRBJ2-7; D is uncertain. Trimming took off 8 bases at V and 2 bases at J, with 13 bases between the two ends. CDR3 length: 13 residues. Germline V gene sequence: CDR1 MNHEY, CDR2 SMNVEV (reference sequence). In DNA, the CDR3 is TGTGCCAGCCTCACATTTGTCCCCTACGAGCAGTACTTC. Translation gives CASLTFVPYEQYF.

The genes are TRBV7-9 and TRBJ2-1, with 7 bases identical to TRBD2. CDR1 is SEHNR and CDR2 is FQNEAQ in the germline V gene (reference sequence). The trim removed 2 bases at V and 9 bases at J, leaving 10 bases unmatched. The CDR3 runs to 15 residues. The CDR3 here is CASSLPTSLGAEQFF. For the CDR3, the DNA is TGTGCCAGCAGCTTACCGACTAGCCTCGGCGCTGAGCAGTTCTTC. Full variable domain (outside the CDR3, taken from reference TRBV7-9 and TRBJ2-1): DTGVSQNPRHKITKRGQNVTFRCDPISEHNRLYWYRQTLGQGPEFLTYFQNEAQLEKSRLLSDRFSAERPKGSFSTLEIQRTEQGDSAMYLCASSLPTSLGAEQFFGPGTRLTVL.

The chain has TRBV10-3 and TRBJ2-5, with 8 bases identical to TRBD2. Germline loops: CDR1 ENHRY, CDR2 SYGVKD. CDR3 size: 14 residues. V lost 10 bases, J lost 2 bases, and 9 bases stayed unmatched. The CDR3 DNA sequence: TGTGCCACCAGCCTTAGCGGGGAGCAAGAGACCCAGTACTTC. It translates to CATSLSGEQETQYF.

Concerning this clone: A much larger clone lies one base from this, so it may be a read error. DNA for the CDR3: TGTGCCAGCAGCCTGACCTCCTACAATGAGCAGTTCTTC. The encoded protein is CASSLTSYNEQFF. V is TRBV6-1 and J is TRBJ2-1; unclear D gene. V lost 6 bases and J 0 bases, leaving 6 bases between the germline ends. Germline CDR1 MNHNS, CDR2 SASEGT. This CDR3 contains 13 residues.

The rearrangement uses TRBV19 and TRBJ2-3, with unresolved D. Germline V gene lookup returns CDR1 LNHDA and CDR2 SQIVND (reference sequence). The length of the CDR3 is 16 residues. V was clipped by 3 bases and J by 2 bases, with 15 bases between them. DNA for the CDR3: TGTGCCAGTAGTATCGCCCCAGTCAGACCCACAGATACGCAGTATTTT. It translates to CASSIAPVRPTDTQYF.

V is TRBV29-1 and J is TRBJ2-1; TRBD2 agrees at 7 bases. Germline assignment: CDR1 SQVTM and CDR2 ANQGSEA. Trimming cost V 6 bases and J 2 bases; bases outside gene matches: 4. This CDR3 is built from 13 residues. The CDR3 nucleotides read TGCAGCGTCTTGCGGGAGCCCTACAATGAGCAGTTCTTC. It encodes CSVLREPYNEQFF.

The chain carries TRBV4-1 and TRBJ2-7; 11 bases align to TRBD1. The germline V gene encodes CDR1 MGHRA and CDR2 YSYEKL. The length of the CDR3 is 16 residues. The V segment lost 1 base and the J segment 3 bases; nucleotides outside the gene matches: 5. CDR3 nucleotides: TGCGCCAGCAGCCAAGGGACCGGGACAGGGGGCTACGAGCAGTACTTC. Protein sequence: CASSQGTGTGGYEQYF.

This clone occurred a few times. This sequence joins TRBV10-2 and TRBJ2-1, with 12 bases identical to TRBD2. V lost 5 bases, J lost 2 bases, and 1 base stayed unmatched. This CDR3 has 15 residues. The germline V gene encodes CDR1 WSHSY and CDR2 SAAADI. CDR3 DNA: TGCGCCAGCAGTAGGACTAGCGGGACCTACAATGAGCAGTTCTTC. Protein: CASSRTSGTYNEQFF.

This clone was counted many times. The chain recombines TRBV10-3 with TRBJ1-4; D not resolved. From germline, CDR1 is ENHRY and CDR2 SYGVKD. V lost 0 bases, J lost 7 bases, and 3 bases lay in between. The CDR3 is made up of 12 amino acids. Here the CDR3 reads CAISESGEKLFF. CDR3 DNA: TGTGCCATCAGTGAGTCTGGTGAAAAACTGTTTTTT.

As to this clone: Other DNA sequences in the sample encode the same CDR3. The chain combines TRBV20-1 with TRBJ2-7; D is uncertain. V was trimmed by 1 base and J by 6 bases, leaving 7 bases between them. The CDR3 has 11 amino acids. Germline CDR1 and CDR2: DFQATT and SNEGSKA (reference sequence). CDR3 loop: CSARGPGEQYF. CDR3 sequence (DNA): TGCAGTGCTAGAGGTCCTGGCGAGCAGTACTTC.

The gene calls are TRBV5-1 and TRBJ2-1; D not resolved. V was trimmed by 2 bases and J by 9 bases, leaving 9 bases between them. The CDR3 runs to 12 residues. Germline CDR1 SGHRS, CDR2 YFSETQ. The CDR3 bases are TGCGCCAGCAGCTTCGAAAGGAGTGAGCAGTTCTTC. It encodes CASSFERSEQFF.

The CDR3 DNA follows: TGTGCCAGCTCACCACCGTACGAGCAGTACTTC. Its translation is CASSPPYEQYF. V gene TRBV18 combines with J gene TRBJ2-7; no firm D call. CDR1 KGHSH and CDR2 LQKENI come from the germline V gene. The ends were cut back, 0 bases at V and 4 bases at J, with 1 base in the middle. The CDR3 is made up of 11 amino acids. The entire variable domain, with the rest obtained from reference TRBV18 and TRBJ2-7, is as follows: NAGVMQNPRHLVRRRGQEARLRCSPMKGHSHVYWYRQLPEEGLKFMVYLQKENIIDESGMPKERFSAEFPKEGPSILRIQQVVRGDSAAYFCASSPPYEQYFGPGTRLTVT.

This CDR3 is CASAPQIAKNIQYF. In DNA, the CDR3 is TGTGCCAGCGCTCCCCAGATAGCCAAAAACATTCAGTACTTC. The chain couples TRBV27 to TRBJ2-4, with unresolved D. The V gene's germline CDR1 is MNHEY and CDR2 SMNVEV (reference sequence). V was clipped by 8 bases and J by 0 bases, with 11 bases between them. CDR3 length: 14 amino acids.

On this clone: One junction end disagrees with the germline gene, perhaps due to a read error. The chain links TRBV7-7 to TRBJ2-3, with D maybe TRBD2 (6 bases). The CDR3 runs 16 residues. CDR1 SSHAT and CDR2 FNYEAQ come from the germline V gene (reference sequence). The CDR3 coding sequence is TGTGCTAGCAGCTTAGGTTTGCGGGGTAACACAGATACGCAGTATTTT. Translation gives CASSLGLRGNTDTQYF.

The chain is built from TRBV7-1 and TRBJ2-3; TRBD2 aligns across 11 bases. Being an ORF, TRBV7-1 has a function that is uncertain. CDR3 size: 14 residues. Trimming at V came to 4 bases and at J to 8 bases, leaving 5 bases not matched to a gene. CDR3 sequence (DNA): TGTGCCAGCAGCTTAGGGACTAGCGGATCTACGCAGTATTTT. Its protein is CASSLGTSGSTQYF.

In its sample, this clone was seen a few times. V gene TRBV6-5 combines with J gene TRBJ1-1, with D perhaps matching TRBD1 (5 bases). Trimming stripped 2 bases from V and 6 bases from J, with 10 bases between. Looked up from germline, CDR1 is MNHEY and CDR2 is SVGAGI. The CDR3 contains 13 residues. In nucleotides, the CDR3 is TGTGCCAGCAGTTACCCCGGGACCTCTGAAGCTTTCTTT. This gives the protein CASSYPGTSEAFF.

V usage is TRBV7-2 and J usage is TRBJ2-7, with TRBD1 matching over 9 bases. Germline CDR1 and CDR2: SGHTA and FQGNSA. The CDR3 length is 15 residues. V lost 4 bases, J lost 2 bases, and 6 bases stayed unmatched. The chain's CDR3 is CASSYQQGATYEQYF. The CDR3 coding sequence is TGTGCCAGCAGCTATCAACAGGGGGCCACCTACGAGCAGTACTTC.

V and J are TRBV9 and TRBJ2-1; 8 bases are a match to TRBD2. The CDR3 sequence is 15 residues long. Germline V gene lookup returns CDR1 SGDLS and CDR2 YYNGEE. V was clipped by 0 bases and J by 6 bases; unmatched bases: 5. The CDR3 DNA is TGTGCCAGCAGCGTAGTCGGGAGCGGGAGCAATGAGCAGTTCTTC. Protein: CASSVVGSGSNEQFF.

The chain employs TRBV28 and TRBJ2-7, with D perhaps TRBD1 (6 bases). CDR1 is MDHEN and CDR2 is SYDVKM in the germline V gene. Trimming pared 7 bases from V and 4 bases from J, leaving 11 bases between. The CDR3 has 12 amino acids. The CDR3 sequence: CASTGTRYEQYF. The CDR3 nucleotides are TGTGCCAGCACCGGGACAAGATACGAGCAGTACTTC.

The chain employs TRBV9 and TRBJ2-5; D perhaps matches TRBD2 (6 bases). Germline assignment: CDR1 SGDLS and CDR2 YYNGEE. The CDR3 is made up of 15 amino acids. Trimming cost V 0 bases and J 2 bases, with 11 bases left between them. CDR3 loop: CASSVGGVSQETQYF. Here the CDR3 DNA reads TGTGCCAGCAGCGTAGGGGGGGTATCACAAGAGACCCAGTACTTC.

The chain has TRBV10-1 and TRBJ2-5, with D maybe TRBD2 (6 bases). The germline CDR1 and CDR2 sequences are WNHNN and SYGVQD (reference sequence). V was cut by 7 bases and J by 4 bases, with 10 bases left in between. This CDR3 spans 12 amino acids. DNA for the CDR3: TGCGCCAGCAACGGGGGACCAGAGACCCAGTACTTC. It encodes CASNGGPETQYF.

The rearrangement links TRBV9 to TRBJ2-3; 10 bases align to TRBD2. With 4 bases clipped from V and 4 bases from J, the junction kept 15 bases outside the gene matches. Germline V gene lookup returns CDR1 SGDLS and CDR2 YYNGEE. The CDR3 consists of 18 residues. Here the CDR3 reads CASSRLAGAGVSADTQYF. CDR3 nucleotides: TGTGCCAGCAGCCGGCTAGCGGGAGCTGGGGTCAGCGCAGATACGCAGTATTTT. The full variable domain, its missing parts supplied by reference TRBV9 and TRBJ2-3, is DSGVTQTPKHLITATGQRVTLRCSPRSGDLSVYWYQQSLDQGLQFLIQYYNGEERAKGNILERFSAQQFPDLHSELNLSSLELGDSALYFCASSRLAGAGVSADTQYFGPGTRLTVL.

V usage is TRBV28 and J usage is TRBJ2-3, with TRBD2 matching over 9 bases. CDR1 is MDHEN and CDR2 is SYDVKM in the germline V gene. The CDR3 extends over 13 amino acids. The CDR3 spells CAGGGAGTDTQYF. The CDR3 coding sequence is TGTGCGGGCGGGGGGGCTGGCACAGATACGCAGTATTTT. Together with reference TRBV28 and TRBJ2-3, the CDR3 gives the full variable domain: DVKVTQSSRYLVKRTGEKVFLECVQDMDHENMFWYRQDPGLGLRLIYFSYDVKMKEKGDIPEGYSVSREKKERFSLILESASTNQTSMYLCAGGGAGTDTQYFGPGTRLTVL.

The CDR3 nucleotides read TGTGCCAGCAGTAGACAGGGGGATGAGCAGTACTTC. Protein product: CASSRQGDEQYF. This rearrangement joins TRBV6-6 to TRBJ2-7; 9 bases are a match to TRBD1. CDR3 length: 12 amino acids. Trimming at V came to 5 bases and at J to 7 bases, leaving 3 bases not matched to a gene. The germline CDR1 and CDR2 sequences are MNHNY and SVGAGI (reference sequence).

The CDR3 reads CASSLSHGLGRLPSSYNEQFF. DNA of the CDR3: TGCGCCAGCAGCTTGTCCCATGGATTAGGGCGCCTCCCTAGCTCCTACAATGAGCAGTTCTTC. The chain recombines TRBV5-1 with TRBJ2-1, with unresolved D. Germline V gives CDR1 SGHRS, CDR2 YFSETQ. Trimming cost V 1 base and J 0 bases, with 26 bases left between them. This CDR3 has 21 residues.

The chain uses TRBV9 and TRBJ2-3, with D unresolved. V lost 8 bases and J 5 bases, leaving 18 bases between the germline ends. The length of the CDR3 is 14 residues. CDR1 and CDR2 from the germline V gene are SGDLS and YYNGEE. CDR3 loop: CASGWAPAGDTQYF. The CDR3 bases are TGTGCCAGTGGCTGGGCCCCCGCCGGAGATACGCAGTATTTT.

The chain recombines TRBV27 with TRBJ2-7; no clear D. This CDR3 region has 11 residues. From germline, CDR1 is MNHEY and CDR2 SMNVEV (reference sequence). V lost 5 bases and J 6 bases, leaving 8 bases between the germline ends. The CDR3 DNA reads as TGTGCCAGCAGTCACTATGGCGAGCAGTACTTC. Translation gives CASSHYGEQYF.

The chain joins TRBV7-2 to TRBJ2-7; D is undetermined. From germline, CDR1 is SGHTA and CDR2 FQGNSA. The CDR3 is 14 residues long. V dropped 5 bases and J dropped 3 bases, with 14 bases sitting between them. This chain's CDR3 is CASSPRVSYYEQYF. Written as DNA, the CDR3 is TGTGCCAGCAGCCCCCGGGTCTCTTACTACGAGCAGTACTTC.

The rearrangement joins TRBV11-3 to TRBJ2-4; D not resolved. V lost 4 bases and J lost 6, with 4 bases in between. The germline gives CDR1 SGHNT, CDR2 YENEEA. The length of the CDR3 is 11 residues. CDR3 sequence (DNA): TGTGCCAGCAGCTCGTTAAACATTCAGTACTTC. Translating gives CASSSLNIQYF.

V is TRBV4-2 and J is TRBJ2-7; D not certain. Deletions cut 3 bases from V and 6 bases from J, with 15 bases between. CDR1 is LGHNA, CDR2 YNFKEQ, per germline. This CDR3 comprises 14 residues. CDR3 sequence (DNA): TGTGCCAGCAGCCAGGACCAAAGAGTGGGCGAGCAGTACTTC. Translated, it gives CASSQDQRVGEQYF.